These T cell receptor beta chains were read from a single sample in a study of T-cell reconstitution after alpha-beta-depleted transplantation in children. TCRdb processed the PCR reads anew with MiXCR; each CDR3 protein has one entry. The sample lists around 270,000 distinct CDR3 sequences, 7.5% to 9% occurring once. The sequences come from peripheral blood, collected 360 days after TCRalphabeta/CD19-depleted stem cell transplant. These TCRs come from a female patient aged 2 to 10 who had a stem cell transplant for Fanconi anemia, so the T cells may come from the graft donor. Each CDR3 is given with its conserved first and last residue. The order of the fields is clone size, J gene, D gene, V gene, CDR3 protein, CDR3 DNA. The D gene is left open where the match is weak. Expanded clones are given a class, and other clones once, few, many or no size at all.

clone size: NA
J gene: TRBJ2-2
D gene: TRBD1
V gene: TRBV24-1
CDR3 protein: CATSDSHRGRAGELFF
CDR3 DNA: TGTGCCACCAGTGATTCCCACAGGGGGCGTGCCGGGGAGCTGTTTTTT

clone size: many
J gene: TRBJ2-7
D gene: NA
V gene: TRBV3-1
CDR3 protein: CASSQGQGFYEQYF
CDR3 DNA: TGTGCCAGCAGCCAAGGCCAGGGGTTCTACGAGCAGTACTTC

clone size: many
J gene: TRBJ2-1
D gene: NA
V gene: TRBV5-1
CDR3 protein: CASSEGMGYNEQFF
CDR3 DNA: TGCGCCAGCAGCGAGGGAATGGGGTACAATGAGCAGTTCTTC

clone size: NA
J gene: TRBJ1-1
D gene: NA
V gene: TRBV15
CDR3 protein: CATSRGLVMNTEAFF
CDR3 DNA: TGTGCCACCAGCAGAGGGCTAGTTATGAACACTGAAGCTTTCTTT

clone size: NA
J gene: TRBJ1-1
D gene: TRBD1
V gene: TRBV2
CDR3 protein: CAISLFQGATEAFF
CDR3 DNA: TGTGCCATCAGTTTATTTCAGGGGGCAACTGAAGCTTTCTTT

clone size: many
J gene: TRBJ2-1
D gene: TRBD2
V gene: TRBV27
CDR3 protein: CASSGTSGASSYNEQFF
CDR3 DNA: TGTGCCAGCAGCGGGACTAGCGGGGCATCCTCCTACAATGAGCAGTTCTTC

clone size: NA
J gene: TRBJ2-1
D gene: TRBD2
V gene: TRBV27
CDR3 protein: CASSLRTSGGNEQFF
CDR3 DNA: TGTGCCAGCAGTTTACGGACTAGCGGGGGCAATGAGCAGTTCTTC

clone size: NA
J gene: TRBJ2-1
D gene: TRBD2
V gene: TRBV5-6
CDR3 protein: CASSPGLAGGSETYNEQFF
CDR3 DNA: TGTGCCAGCAGCCCGGGACTAGCGGGGGGCTCCGAGACCTACAATGAGCAGTTCTTC

clone size: NA
J gene: TRBJ2-2
D gene: NA
V gene: TRBV6-2/TRBV6-3
CDR3 protein: CASSYKVSPSNTGELFF
CDR3 DNA: TGTGCCAGCAGTTACAAGGTGTCCCCTTCGAACACCGGGGAGCTGTTTTTT

clone size: many
J gene: TRBJ1-6
D gene: TRBD1
V gene: TRBV12-3/TRBV12-4
CDR3 protein: CASSLRGVGDRAYSPLHF
CDR3 DNA: TGTGCCAGCAGTTTACGTGGGGTAGGGGACAGGGCCTATTCACCCCTCCACTTT

clone size: many
J gene: TRBJ2-4
D gene: TRBD1
V gene: TRBV10-2
CDR3 protein: CASTVRDRDENIQYF
CDR3 DNA: TGCGCCAGCACCGTCCGGGACAGGGATGAAAACATTCAGTACTTC

clone size: NA
J gene: TRBJ1-6
D gene: NA
V gene: TRBV6-5
CDR3 protein: CASRRERSPLHF
CDR3 DNA: TGTGCCAGCAGGCGGGAGAGGTCACCCCTCCACTTT

clone size: many
J gene: TRBJ1-3
D gene: NA
V gene: TRBV15
CDR3 protein: CATSRDTNTIYF
CDR3 DNA: TGTGCCACCAGCAGAGATACAAACACCATATATTTT

clone size: many
J gene: TRBJ2-6
D gene: NA
V gene: TRBV4-3
CDR3 protein: CASSQDVWGANVLTF
CDR3 DNA: TGCGCCAGCAGCCAAGACGTGTGGGGGGCCAACGTCCTGACTTTC

clone size: NA
J gene: TRBJ1-5
D gene: NA
V gene: TRBV19
CDR3 protein: CASSIFGGREPQHF
CDR3 DNA: TGTGCCAGTAGTATTTTCGGGGGGCGCGAGCCCCAGCATTTT

clone size: few
J gene: TRBJ2-2
D gene: TRBD1
V gene: TRBV11-2
CDR3 protein: CASSFTGTANTGELFF
CDR3 DNA: TGTGCCAGCAGCTTTACCGGGACAGCAAACACCGGGGAGCTGTTTTTT

clone size: many
J gene: TRBJ2-3
D gene: NA
V gene: TRBV20-1
CDR3 protein: CSARDRAISTDTQYF
CDR3 DNA: TGCAGTGCTAGAGATCGCGCTATTTCCACAGATACGCAGTATTTT

clone size: few
J gene: TRBJ2-2
D gene: NA
V gene: TRBV30
CDR3 protein: CAWNKGVVAGELFF
CDR3 DNA: TGTGCCTGGAATAAAGGGGTTGTTGCCGGGGAGCTGTTTTTT

clone size: NA
J gene: TRBJ1-2
D gene: NA
V gene: TRBV5-1
CDR3 protein: CASSLVGQSPYGYTF
CDR3 DNA: TGCGCCAGCAGCTTGGTTGGACAGAGTCCCTATGGCTACACCTTC

clone size: many
J gene: TRBJ1-1
D gene: NA
V gene: TRBV6-5
CDR3 protein: CASSGRGETEAFF
CDR3 DNA: TGTGCCAGCAGCGGTAGAGGGGAGACTGAAGCTTTCTTT

clone size: many
J gene: TRBJ2-3
D gene: TRBD2
V gene: TRBV5-1
CDR3 protein: CASSQWGGTKTDTQYF
CDR3 DNA: TGCGCCAGCAGCCAATGGGGGGGAACCAAGACAGATACGCAGTATTTT

clone size: NA
J gene: TRBJ2-5
D gene: TRBD2
V gene: TRBV4-2
CDR3 protein: CASSQGLAGGQRETQYF
CDR3 DNA: TGTGCCAGCAGCCAAGGACTAGCGGGAGGCCAAAGGGAGACCCAGTACTTC

clone size: few
J gene: TRBJ2-1
D gene: NA
V gene: TRBV10-3
CDR3 protein: CAISDLVNEQFF
CDR3 DNA: TGTGCCATCAGTGACCTAGTAAATGAGCAGTTCTTC

clone size: NA
J gene: TRBJ1-1
D gene: NA
V gene: TRBV5-6
CDR3 protein: CASSLDTRGAWGEAFF
CDR3 DNA: TGTGCCAGCAGCTTGGACACCCGAGGGGCTTGGGGTGAAGCTTTCTTT

clone size: NA
J gene: TRBJ1-1
D gene: TRBD1
V gene: TRBV7-6
CDR3 protein: CASSSGTGGYTEAFF
CDR3 DNA: TGTGCCAGCAGCTCTGGGACAGGGGGGTACACTGAAGCTTTCTTT

clone size: few
J gene: TRBJ1-1
D gene: TRBD1
V gene: TRBV19
CDR3 protein: CASSIMLGQGIGTEAFF
CDR3 DNA: TGTGCCAGTAGTATCATGTTGGGACAGGGAATCGGCACTGAAGCTTTCTTT

clone size: many
J gene: TRBJ2-5
D gene: TRBD1
V gene: TRBV12-3/TRBV12-4
CDR3 protein: CASSPVGTGTVRMVETQYF
CDR3 DNA: TGTGCCAGCAGTCCAGTCGGGACAGGGACAGTTCGCATGGTCGAGACCCAGTACTTC

clone size: NA
J gene: TRBJ1-6
D gene: TRBD1
V gene: TRBV7-2
CDR3 protein: CASSFGAGGRSPLHF
CDR3 DNA: TGTGCCAGCAGCTTCGGGGCAGGGGGCAGGTCACCCCTCCACTTT

clone size: few
J gene: TRBJ2-7
D gene: NA
V gene: TRBV11-2
CDR3 protein: CASSLAPGREQYF
CDR3 DNA: TGTGCCAGCAGCTTAGCTCCGGGAAGGGAGCAGTACTTC

clone size: many
J gene: TRBJ1-1
D gene: NA
V gene: TRBV5-1
CDR3 protein: CASSLNPDRLYEAFF
CDR3 DNA: TGCGCCAGCAGCTTGAATCCAGACAGGTTATATGAAGCTTTCTTT

clone size: many
J gene: TRBJ2-1
D gene: TRBD1
V gene: TRBV5-6
CDR3 protein: CASSEDRADEQFF
CDR3 DNA: TGTGCCAGCAGCGAGGACAGGGCTGATGAGCAGTTCTTC

clone size: many
J gene: TRBJ2-3
D gene: NA
V gene: TRBV7-3
CDR3 protein: CASSFLVKDTQYF
CDR3 DNA: TGTGCCAGCAGCTTTTTAGTCAAAGATACGCAGTATTTT

clone size: NA
J gene: TRBJ1-1
D gene: NA
V gene: TRBV19
CDR3 protein: CASSVPNQGFGTEAFF
CDR3 DNA: TGTGCCAGTAGTGTCCCAAACCAGGGGTTTGGCACTGAAGCTTTCTTT

clone size: NA
J gene: TRBJ1-3
D gene: NA
V gene: TRBV7-9
CDR3 protein: CASSLGRNTIYF
CDR3 DNA: TGTGCCAGCAGCTTGGGGAGAAACACCATATATTTT

clone size: many
J gene: TRBJ1-1
D gene: NA
V gene: TRBV7-9
CDR3 protein: CASSLGWGQVGTEAFF
CDR3 DNA: TGTGCCAGCAGCTTAGGATGGGGGCAAGTGGGCACTGAAGCTTTCTTT

clone size: many
J gene: TRBJ2-7
D gene: NA
V gene: TRBV10-2
CDR3 protein: CASSDPGYEQYF
CDR3 DNA: TGCGCCAGCAGTGATCCGGGATACGAGCAGTACTTC

clone size: NA
J gene: TRBJ2-5
D gene: NA
V gene: TRBV2
CDR3 protein: CASNEEGLGETQYF
CDR3 DNA: TGTGCCAGCAATGAAGAAGGATTGGGGGAGACCCAGTACTTC

clone size: NA
J gene: TRBJ1-2
D gene: NA
V gene: TRBV5-4
CDR3 protein: CASSLLRRATPYGYTF
CDR3 DNA: TGTGCCAGCAGCTTGCTTCGTCGGGCTACGCCTTATGGCTACACCTTC

clone size: few
J gene: TRBJ1-3
D gene: NA
V gene: TRBV18
CDR3 protein: CASSRQTAASSGNTIYF
CDR3 DNA: TGTGCCAGCTCACGACAAACAGCCGCGAGCTCTGGAAACACCATATATTTT

clone size: once
J gene: TRBJ2-1
D gene: NA
V gene: TRBV10-2
CDR3 protein: CASTDLASSYNEQFF
CDR3 DNA: TGCGCCAGCACTGACCTAGCGAGCTCCTACAATGAGCAGTTCTTC

clone size: many
J gene: TRBJ1-6
D gene: NA
V gene: TRBV27
CDR3 protein: CASSTRAYNSPLHF
CDR3 DNA: TGTGCCAGCAGTACAAGGGCTTATAATTCACCCCTCCACTTT